Sequencing of this T cell receptor beta chain was carried out in a study of cytomegalovirus exposure and HLA in healthy donors. Some clones are missing from TCRdb's copy, which holds only in-frame ones; the method was immunoSEQ multiplex PCR. The sample holds roughly 230,000 clones, 90% seen once. The sample comprised PBMCs. The TCR sequence derives from a woman in her twenties or thirties in good health and CMV-seronegative.

CDR3 DNA sequence: TGCGCCAGCAGCTTGCTCGGGGGTGGGGAGCAGTACTTC. Translating it yields CASSLLGGGEQYF. This rearrangement joins TRBV5-1 to TRBJ2-7; TRBD2 might be the D (6 bases). Germline V gives CDR1 SGHRS, CDR2 YFSETQ. Trimming removed 1 base from V and 7 bases from J, with 12 bases in between. CDR3 length: 13 residues.